Listed below are T cell receptor beta chains from one sample, sequenced in a study of T-cell reconstitution after alpha-beta-depleted transplantation in children. Each CDR3 protein gets one entry after TCRdb re-called the PCR reads with MiXCR. The repertoire holds around 200,000 distinct CDR3 sequences, with under 20% as singletons. Material: PBMCs, mostly from graft donor cells, obtained 360 days after TCRalphabeta/CD19-depleted stem cell transplant. These receptors all come from a male patient between 2 and 9 years old who had a stem cell transplant for acute lymphoblastic leukemia, so the T cells may come from the graft donor. The CDR3 runs from the conserved cysteine through the conserved F or W. D genes are given only for firm matches. Only part of the rows carry a size: once, few, many, or a class if the clone is expanded.

cdr3_aa: CSARGAEGRTDTQYF
cdr3_nt: TGCAGTGCTAGAGGAGCGGAGGGACGCACAGATACGCAGTATTTT
clone_size: few
j_call: TRBJ2-3
d_call: .
v_call: TRBV20-1

cdr3_aa: CASILGAENTGELFF
cdr3_nt: TGCGCCAGCATTTTAGGCGCGGAGAACACCGGGGAGCTGTTTTTT
clone_size: few
j_call: TRBJ2-2
d_call: .
v_call: TRBV5-1

cdr3_aa: CSVSQGGDTQYF
cdr3_nt: TGCAGCGTATCCCAGGGAGGAGATACGCAGTATTTT
clone_size: many
j_call: TRBJ2-3
d_call: .
v_call: TRBV29-1

cdr3_aa: CASSYSYRLGSYEQYF
cdr3_nt: TGTGCCAGCAGTTACTCATACAGGCTGGGCTCCTACGAGCAGTACTTC
clone_size: .
j_call: TRBJ2-7
d_call: .
v_call: TRBV6-2/TRBV6-3

cdr3_aa: CSVEDRGDQETQYF
cdr3_nt: TGCAGCGTTGAAGATCGGGGAGACCAAGAGACCCAGTACTTC
clone_size: few
j_call: TRBJ2-5
d_call: .
v_call: TRBV29-1

cdr3_aa: CASSESLDRRSSYEQYF
cdr3_nt: TGTGCCAGCAGCGAATCCCTGGACAGGAGGAGCTCCTACGAGCAGTACTTC
clone_size: few
j_call: TRBJ2-7
d_call: TRBD1
v_call: TRBV7-9

cdr3_aa: CASSQYGGQETQYF
cdr3_nt: TGTGCCAGCAGCCAATACGGGGGGCAAGAGACCCAGTACTTC
clone_size: few
j_call: TRBJ2-5
d_call: TRBD2
v_call: TRBV7-2

cdr3_aa: CASSLVFGDSGGYTF
cdr3_nt: TGTGCCAGCAGCTTAGTATTTGGGGATAGTGGTGGCTACACCTTC
clone_size: .
j_call: TRBJ1-2
d_call: .
v_call: TRBV7-2

cdr3_aa: CSVHGLAGGPSSYNEQFF
cdr3_nt: TGCAGCGTCCATGGACTAGCGGGGGGCCCGAGCTCCTACAATGAGCAGTTCTTC
clone_size: few
j_call: TRBJ2-1
d_call: TRBD2
v_call: TRBV29-1

cdr3_aa: CASSAGGTYEQYF
cdr3_nt: TGTGCCAGCAGTGCTGGGGGTACCTACGAGCAGTACTTC
clone_size: .
j_call: TRBJ2-7
d_call: .
v_call: TRBV12-3/TRBV12-4

cdr3_aa: CASSAEAGDLNQPQHF
cdr3_nt: TGTGCCAGCAGTGCAGAGGCAGGAGACCTTAATCAGCCCCAGCATTTT
clone_size: few
j_call: TRBJ1-5
d_call: .
v_call: TRBV2

cdr3_aa: CSARGRTGWYTEAFF
cdr3_nt: TGCAGTGCTAGAGGTAGGACAGGGTGGTACACTGAAGCTTTCTTT
clone_size: .
j_call: TRBJ1-1
d_call: TRBD1
v_call: TRBV20-1

cdr3_aa: CASSRRLAGADGTDTQYF
cdr3_nt: TGTGCCAGCAGCCGACGACTAGCGGGGGCTGATGGCACAGATACGCAGTATTTT
clone_size: many
j_call: TRBJ2-3
d_call: TRBD2
v_call: TRBV4-2